Detailed here is one T cell receptor (beta chain). Its antigen is not identified. V dropped 4 bases and J dropped 2 bases, with 11 bases sitting between them. The CDR3 sequence is 14 residues long. Germline V gives CDR1 SGHVS, CDR2 FQNEAQ. This sample was included in a study of cytomegalovirus exposure and HLA in healthy donors. The PCR contained 60 Vbeta and 13 Jbeta primers. The assay was immunoSEQ multiplex PCR, and TCRdb's table has in-frame clones only and misses some. The data hold under 130,000 clones, with about 83% observed a single time. Study findings and constraints: Cytomegalovirus status was reportedly diagnosed by the classifier with high sensitivity and specificity. Analyzed later, most CMV-associated TCR beta chains appeared HLA-restricted.

Sequenced: PBMCs. This clonotype originated in a man between 18 and 35 years old in good health and CMV-seronegative. The chain uses TRBV7-8 and TRBJ1-1; D possibly corresponds to TRBD1 (5 bases). CDR3 sequence reads: CASSWGDRNTEAFF. The CDR3 region has the DNA TGTGCCAGCAGCTGGGGCGACAGAAACACTGAAGCTTTCTTT.